A selection of T cell receptor beta chains follows, all from one sample in a study of T cell repertoires in cytomegalovirus infection. These receptors are not linked to any known antigen. TCRdb re-derived calls from the reads in MiXCR, one entry per CDR3 protein. In the table there are a few hundred thousand distinct CDR3 sequences, 20% to 25% of which are singletons. The specimen comprised cultured PBMCs, sampled from culture after CMV antigen stimulation. Receptors were obtained from a human donor in good health (CMV status not recorded). Some clones in this sample may be carry-over from other donors' samples. Both conserved end residues are part of each CDR3. Each record gives: J gene, D gene, V gene, clone size, CDR3 DNA, CDR3 protein. A D gene is named only where the DNA matches it firmly. Some rows have no size entry. The others give once, few or many, or a class for an expanded clone.

>TRBJ2-7|.|TRBV10-2|few
TGCGCCAGCAGAAGACAGAGCAGCTACGAGCAGTACTTC
CASRRQSSYEQYF
>TRBJ2-5|.|TRBV28|.
TGTGCCAGCAGCCTGAGGTCTGGGCAGGGGAGAAAGACCCAGTACTTC
CASSLRSGQGRKTQYF
>TRBJ1-1|.|TRBV9|.
TGTGCCAGCAGCGTAGCTCTGCAGCTGAACACTGAAGCTTTCTTT
CASSVALQLNTEAFF
>TRBJ2-5|.|TRBV19|.
TGTGCCAGTAGTACCACGGGGGGCGCGGAGACCCAGTACTTC
CASSTTGGAETQYF
>TRBJ2-3|TRBD2|TRBV28|.
TGTGCCAGCATAGCCGGGCGGGAGTTAGATACGCAGTATTTT
CASIAGRELDTQYF
>TRBJ1-3|TRBD1|TRBV19|.
TGTGCCAGTAGAGGGACAGGGGGCGTTGGAAACACCATATATTTT
CASRGTGGVGNTIYF
>TRBJ1-2|.|TRBV7-9|few
TGTGCCAGCAGCAGAGCTAGGCTCACGACAGGCCAAAACTATGGCTACACCTTC
CASSRARLTTGQNYGYTF
>TRBJ2-5|TRBD2|TRBV10-1|few
TGCGCCAGCAGTGAAACCAGGGCGGGAGAAGAGACCCAGTACTTC
CASSETRAGEETQYF
>TRBJ2-3|TRBD2|TRBV7-2|few
TGTGCCAGCAGCTTAGTCCTAGCGGGAGGTGATACGCAGTATTTT
CASSLVLAGGDTQYF
>TRBJ2-1|TRBD1|TRBV11-2|many
TGTGCCAGCAGCTTAACTCCAGGGGGCAACTCGCCCTACAATGAGCAGTTCTTC
CASSLTPGGNSPYNEQFF
>TRBJ1-2|.|TRBV4-1|.
TGCGCCAGCAGCCAAGATAGCTATGGAAACTATGGCTACACCTTC
CASSQDSYGNYGYTF
>TRBJ2-7|.|TRBV20-1|.
TGCAGTGCGTCTTTGGACCGCGCCTACGAGCAGTACTTC
CSASLDRAYEQYF
>TRBJ2-1|TRBD2|TRBV6-2/TRBV6-3|.
TGTGCCAGCAGCCTTTTGCATCGGTTAGCGGGAGCCTACAATGAGCAGTTCTTC
CASSLLHRLAGAYNEQFF
>TRBJ2-1|TRBD2|TRBV12-3/TRBV12-4|.
TGTGCCAGCACCCTTACCCGGGACTACTACAATGAGCAGTTCTTC
CASTLTRDYYNEQFF
>TRBJ2-2|TRBD2|TRBV12-3/TRBV12-4|.
TGTGCCAGCAGGACCGGGACTAGCACGTCCGGGGAGCTGTTTTTT
CASRTGTSTSGELFF
>TRBJ2-7|.|TRBV19|.
TGTGCCAGTAGTATAGGCCCGGGGACCTACGAGCAGTACTTC
CASSIGPGTYEQYF
>TRBJ2-3|TRBD2|TRBV7-3|.
TGTGCCAGCAGCTTAAATAGCGGGAGGGCCCCAGATACGCAGTATTTT
CASSLNSGRAPDTQYF
>TRBJ2-2|.|TRBV19|.
TGTGCCACGCGCGGGCGTGGAAACACCGGGGAGCTGTTTTTT
CATRGRGNTGELFF
>TRBJ2-1|TRBD2|TRBV18|.
TGTGCCAGCTCACCAAACCTCGGGACTAGCGGGAATGAGCAGTTCTTC
CASSPNLGTSGNEQFF
>TRBJ1-4|TRBD1|TRBV12-3/TRBV12-4|.
TGTGCCAGCAGGCCAGGGGGAAGGGAAAAACTGTTTTTT
CASRPGGREKLFF
>TRBJ2-3|.|TRBV11-3|few
TGTGCCAGCAGCTTATCAGGATCGTCATGGGATACGCAGTATTTT
CASSLSGSSWDTQYF
>TRBJ2-2|.|TRBV28|.
TGTGCCAGCAGATCCCCGAACACCGGGGAGCTGTTTTTT
CASRSPNTGELFF
>TRBJ2-3|TRBD1|TRBV20-1|.
TGCAGTGTTAGGGGGCCCGGTAGCGGCACAGATACGCAGTATTTT
CSVRGPGSGTDTQYF
>TRBJ2-7|.|TRBV27|.
TGTGCCAGCAGTTTTAGAGGAAGTGCCTACGAGCAGTACTTC
CASSFRGSAYEQYF
>TRBJ1-1|TRBD1|TRBV7-2|many
TGTGCCAGCAGCTTAGGACAGGGTTCGGTCACTGAAGCTTTCTTT
CASSLGQGSVTEAFF
>TRBJ2-1|TRBD2|TRBV20-1|few
TGCAGTGCTAGAGATTTTAGCGGGAGGTCTTACAATGAGCAGTTCTTC
CSARDFSGRSYNEQFF
>TRBJ2-1|.|TRBV7-2|many
TGTGCCAGCAGCTCGAAACGGCTAGCGTCCCATGAGCAGTTCTTC
CASSSKRLASHEQFF
>TRBJ2-5|TRBD2|TRBV5-4|many
TGTGCCAGCAGCCAGTGGACTAGCGGGAGGTCCCGGGAGACCCAGTACTTC
CASSQWTSGRSRETQYF
>TRBJ1-6|.|TRBV7-2|many
TGTGCCAGCAGCTTATCGGGGCCCCGGGCGTGGAATTCACCCCTCCACTTT
CASSLSGPRAWNSPLHF
>TRBJ1-5|TRBD1|TRBV6-2/TRBV6-3|.
TGTGCCAGCAGTTATGGACAGGTAGGAAGCAATCAGCCCCAGCATTTT
CASSYGQVGSNQPQHF
>TRBJ1-5|.|TRBV6-2/TRBV6-3|.
TGTGCCAGCAGCCAAGGCAGAAATCAGCCCCAGCATTTT
CASSQGRNQPQHF
>TRBJ1-1|.|TRBV4-1|.
TGCGCCAGCAGCCTCCTAGGGGACTCCGTGTCTGAAGCTTTCTTT
CASSLLGDSVSEAFF
>TRBJ1-5|TRBD1|TRBV7-2|few
TGTGCCAGCAGCGCTGGACAGGGCTTACATCAGCCCCAGCATTTT
CASSAGQGLHQPQHF
>TRBJ2-3|.|TRBV20-1|.
TGCAGTGCTAGGGGGAAGGGCACAGATACGCAGTATTTT
CSARGKGTDTQYF
>TRBJ2-1|TRBD2|TRBV4-1|few
TGCGCCAGCAGCCAGCGGGAGGTCCGCTACAATGAGCAGTTCTTC
CASSQREVRYNEQFF
>TRBJ2-1|TRBD2|TRBV7-9|many
TGTGCCAGCAGCTTAGGGGCCCCCGGGACTAGCGGGAGTAATGAGCAGTTCTTC
CASSLGAPGTSGSNEQFF
>TRBJ2-7|.|TRBV20-1|.
TGCAGTGCTAGAGTCTTGAACGAGCAGTACTTC
CSARVLNEQYF
>TRBJ1-5|.|TRBV7-9|once
TGTGCCAGCAGCCGCGACGGGTACGAGCAGCCCCAGCATTTT
CASSRDGYEQPQHF
>TRBJ2-3|TRBD2|TRBV28|few
TGTGCCAGCAGTTTCGCCGTGGGGGGGAGGGAAGAAGGGGGCACAGATACGCAGTATTTT
CASSFAVGGREEGGTDTQYF
>TRBJ1-6|.|TRBV30|few
TGTGCCTGGAGAGAGAAATCGTATAATTCACCCCTCCACTTT
CAWREKSYNSPLHF
>TRBJ1-1|.|TRBV15|few
TGTGCCACCAGCAGGGACAACGCTGAAGCTTTCTTT
CATSRDNAEAFF